Listed here are 14 T cell receptor beta chains from one sample, sequenced in a study of T cell repertoires in cytomegalovirus infection. TCRdb redid the calling of the reads with MiXCR, one entry per CDR3 protein. The sample contains a few hundred thousand distinct CDR3 sequences, around 9% of which appear only once. Sequencing was done on a sample of PBMCs. These receptors came from a human donor in good health (CMV status not recorded). Some clones in this sample may be carry-over from other donors' samples.

This clonotype was observed at least ten times. The V gene is TRBV10-3, the J gene TRBJ1-2, with TRBD1 matching over 7 bases. CDR3 length: 14 residues. J lost 5 bases, V lost 2 bases, and 5 bases had no gene match. The V gene's germline CDR1 is ENHRY and CDR2 SYGVKD. In DNA form, the CDR3 reads TGTGCCATCAGTGAGGACGGGACAGTATATGGCTACACCTTC. Translation: CAISEDGTVYGYTF.

This clonotype was seen ten or more times. The V gene is TRBV7-6, the J gene TRBJ2-1; 7 bases match TRBD2. In germline, CDR1 is SGHVS, CDR2 FNYEAQ. V lost 5 bases and J lost 0; bases outside the gene matches: 7. The CDR3 runs 16 residues. CDR3 sequence reads: CASSEGLPSSYNEQFF. In DNA, the CDR3 is TGTGCCAGCAGCGAGGGACTACCGAGCTCCTACAATGAGCAGTTCTTC.

This clonotype was seen a few times. The chain has TRBV28 and TRBJ2-1; 9 positions match TRBD1. Germline V gene data show CDR1 as MDHEN and CDR2 as SYDVKM. Trimming took 3 bases from V and 5 from J; bases not matched to a gene: 5. The CDR3 runs 15 residues. This chain's CDR3 is CASSLPGTGNNEQFF. CDR3 bases: TGTGCCAGCAGTTTGCCCGGGACAGGGAACAATGAGCAGTTCTTC.

This clonotype was seen more than once but under ten times. In DNA, the CDR3 is TGCGCCAGCAGCCAAGAATCGGCGTTAGCGGCCGGGGAGCTGTTTTTT. Its protein is CASSQESALAAGELFF. The chain carries TRBV4-3 and TRBJ2-2; maybe TRBD2 (6 bases). Germline V gives CDR1 LGHNA, CDR2 YSLEER. The CDR3 has 16 amino acids. The V end lost 0 bases, the J end lost 6 bases, and 14 bases lay between the germline ends.

Ten or more counts support this clonotype. This chain uses TRBV7-2 with TRBJ2-7, with 9 bases identical to TRBD1. The CDR3 is 15 amino acids. V lost 0 bases and J lost 4; bases outside the gene matches: 4. Germline CDR1 and CDR2: SGHTA and FQGNSA. CDR3 coding DNA: TGTGCCAGCAGCTTAGCGACAGGGGGAAGATACGAGCAGTACTTC. Amino acids: CASSLATGGRYEQYF.

This clonotype showed up just a few times. V gene TRBV6-1 combines with J gene TRBJ2-3; 8 bases map to TRBD2. J was trimmed by 2 bases and V by 11 bases; bases with no gene match: 3. Germline values: CDR1 MNHNS, CDR2 SASEGT. This CDR3 spans 12 amino acids. CDR3 bases: TGTGCCTATAGCGGGGTCACAGATACGCAGTATTTT. Protein: CAYSGVTDTQYF.

This clonotype was found a few times. The gene calls are TRBV5-4 and TRBJ2-7; 7 nucleotides align to TRBD1. The germline gives CDR1 SGHNT, CDR2 YYREEE (reference sequence). J gave up 3 bases and V 2 bases, and 5 bases lay outside the gene matches. The CDR3 consists of 14 residues. Here the CDR3 DNA reads TGTGCCAGCAGCTTCTACAGGGGAAACTACGAGCAGTACTTC. The encoded protein is CASSFYRGNYEQYF. Full variable domain (remainder filled in from reference TRBV5-4 and TRBJ2-7): ETGVTQSPTHLIKTRGQQVTLRCSSQSGHNTVSWYQQALGQGPQFIFQYYREEENGRGNFPPRFSGLQFPNYSSELNVNALELDDSALYLCASSFYRGNYEQYFGPGTRLTVT.

This clonotype has at least ten counts. V usage is TRBV7-9 and J usage is TRBJ2-5; 8 bases match TRBD2. Losses at the gene ends were 5 bases for V and 3 bases for J; bases not matched to a gene: 17. Germline CDR1 is SEHNR and CDR2 is FQNEAQ (reference sequence). The CDR3 consists of 18 residues. The CDR3 protein is CASSAVLTGGPRKETQYF. For the CDR3, the DNA is TGTGCCAGCAGCGCCGTCCTAACGGGAGGGCCGCGCAAAGAGACCCAGTACTTC.

With regard to this clonotype: Possible read error: a much larger clone is one base away. The chain has TRBV7-4 and TRBJ2-1; the D gene is possibly TRBD2 (6 bases). Per germline, CDR1 SGHVT and CDR2 SQSDAQ. The CDR3 runs to 14 residues. CDR3 in amino acids: CASSPVGGRDEQLF. CDR3 coding DNA: TGTGCCAGCAGCCCCGTGGGGGGTAGGGATGAGCAGCTCTTC.

The V and J genes are TRBV19 and TRBJ2-7; D is unresolved. CDR3 length: 14 amino acids. Trimming took off 0 bases at V and 6 bases at J, with 12 bases between the two ends. The germline V gene encodes CDR1 LNHDA and CDR2 SQIVND (reference sequence). CDR3 DNA: TGTGCCAGTAGTATAGACGGCTCCCGAGGCGAGCAGTACTTC. Amino acids: CASSIDGSRGEQYF.

There are many counts of this clonotype. One junction end disagrees with the germline gene, perhaps due to a read error. This chain joins TRBV15 and TRBJ2-1; 8 bases are a match to TRBD2. Germline V gene sequence: CDR1 LNHNV, CDR2 YYDKDF (reference sequence). The CDR3 sequence is 12 residues long. The CDR3 coding sequence is TGTGCCACCAGCAGAGATGGACTAGCCCGCGTCTTC. Translated, it gives CATSRDGLARVF.

In this sample, this clonotype turned up many times. V gene TRBV6-5 combines with J gene TRBJ1-1; D ambiguous. Germline V gene sequence: CDR1 MNHEY, CDR2 SVGAGI. CDR3 length: 15 amino acids. Trimming removed 2 bases from V and 8 bases from J, with 18 bases in between. The chain's CDR3 is CASSYLTPGAGEAFF. The CDR3 bases are TGTGCCAGCAGTTACCTAACCCCGGGTGCTGGGGAAGCTTTCTTT.

This chain uses TRBV5-1 with TRBJ2-7, with D possibly matching TRBD1 (6 bases). Germline CDR1 SGHRS, CDR2 YFSETQ. The V end lost 4 bases, the J end lost 9 bases, and 20 bases lay between the germline ends. The CDR3 contains 14 residues. The CDR3 coding sequence is TGCGCCAGCAGCCACCGGGACACCCCGTTGAGGCAGTACTTC. This sequence encodes CASSHRDTPLRQYF.

The table lists this clonotype with many counts. The chain carries TRBV7-2 and TRBJ1-6, with 8 bases aligning to TRBD1. With V trimmed by 5 bases and J by 4 bases, 10 bases remained unmatched. The CDR3 covers 17 residues. The V gene's germline CDR1 is SGHTA and CDR2 FQGNSA. CDR3 sequence reads: CASSPQTGTGYNSPLHF. The CDR3 DNA is TGTGCCAGCAGCCCTCAGACCGGGACAGGTTATAATTCACCCCTCCACTTT.